Listed here are 6 T cell receptor beta chains from one sample, sequenced in a study of identical twins (dated by TCRdb to about 2016). The method was 5' RACE. The reads were generated on an Illumina HiSeq 2000. TCRdb cleaned the public reads at Q25 with fastp, built clones with MiXCR and kept in-frame beta chains. Rows with a matching CDR3 protein are joined into one entry that keeps the most common DNA and genes. The sample yields 1.5 million to 2 million distinct CDR3 sequences; roughly 35% were counted once. Jointly, the top ten make up over 0.25% of the sample. Sample: cord blood. Source of these receptors: a newborn girl in good health.

The chain is built from TRBV28 and TRBJ2-5; 10 bases line up with TRBD2. The DNA end is a closer match to TRBJ2-7, so the J assignment may be wrong. The CDR3 has 16 amino acids. CDR1 and CDR2 from the germline V gene are MDHEN and SYDVKM. This CDR3 reads CASSLRGGTSVYEQYF. CDR3 bases: TGTGCCAGCAGTTTACGGGGGGGGACTAGCGTCTACGAGCAGTACTTC.

The sample holds a few counts of this clonotype. J is TRBJ2-1 and V is TRBV28; D uncertain. The CDR3 is made up of 13 amino acids. Germline values: CDR1 MDHEN, CDR2 SYDVKM. V shed 5 bases and J shed 6 bases, with 11 bases lying between them. As DNA, the CDR3 is TGTGCCAGCAGTCCCCATTCTATCAATGAGCAGTTCTTC. It specifies CASSPHSINEQFF.

CDR3 nucleotides: TGTGCCAGCAGTTTATGGTCCCAGCCGGAGGGCGAGCAGTACTTC. This translates into CASSLWSQPEGEQYF. This chain links TRBV28 with TRBJ2-7; maybe TRBD2 (6 bases). CDR1 is MDHEN and CDR2 is SYDVKM in the germline V gene. The V and J ends lost 0 bases and 6 bases respectively, with 15 bases between them. The CDR3 loop spans 15 amino acids.

This clonotype occurred many times. One junction end does not reproduce the germline sequence, and a read error may be involved. The V call is TRBV25-1, the J call TRBJ1-2; 10 bases agree with TRBD1. The CDR3 runs 14 residues. From germline, CDR1 is MGHDK and CDR2 SYGVNS. The CDR3 sequence is CASSESGTGVGYTF. DNA of the CDR3: TGCGCCAGCAGTGAGTCGGGGACAGGGGTCGGCTACACCTTC.

The genes are TRBV27 and TRBJ2-5, with TRBD2 matching over 11 bases. Germline V gene sequence: CDR1 MNHEY, CDR2 SMNVEV (reference sequence). This CDR3 comprises 17 residues. The V gene end was trimmed by 7 bases and the J gene end by 11 bases; junction bases not matched to a gene: 21. The CDR3, as DNA: TGTGCCAGCAACTTAGCCGGGCTAGCGGGAGGTTGGAATGAGCAGTACTTC. Amino acids: CASNLAGLAGGWNEQYF.

A few counts support this clonotype. The chain is built from TRBV5-1 and TRBJ2-7; TRBD2 aligns across 9 bases. Germline V gives CDR1 SGHRS, CDR2 YFSETQ. This CDR3 comprises 15 residues. With 4 bases clipped from V and 0 bases from J, the junction kept 5 bases outside the gene matches. The CDR3 is CASSRVSGSSYEQYF. CDR3 nucleotide sequence: TGCGCCAGCAGCCGGGTTAGCGGGAGCTCCTACGAGCAGTACTTC.